This T cell receptor (beta chain) was sequenced during a study of cytomegalovirus exposure and HLA in healthy donors. Germline V gene lookup returns CDR1 SGHRS and CDR2 YFSETQ. V was clipped by 2 bases and J by 7 bases; unmatched bases: 13. There are 16 residues in the CDR3. PCR employed 60 Vbeta and 13 Jbeta primers. TCRdb keeps only in-frame clones here, not all; method: immunoSEQ multiplex PCR. The sample has 180,000 or so clones, 80% seen once. Sequencing was done on a sample of PBMCs. The receptor was derived from a woman in her twenties or thirties in good health and CMV-seronegative. The chain joins TRBV5-1 to TRBJ1-2, with TRBD1 matching over 8 bases. The CDR3 protein is CASSLHGQGEVIGYTF. CDR3 DNA: TGCGCCAGCAGCTTACACGGACAGGGAGAGGTGATTGGCTACACCTTC.